One and the same sample provided the 28 T cell receptor beta chains below, sequenced in a study of blood T cell repertoires in COVID-19. Clones were read by immunoSEQ multiplex PCR, and TCRdb kept only the in-frame ones, dropping some. The table lists approximately 270,000 clones, 85% to 90% of them singletons. The specimen was PBMCs or T cells enriched from blood (not recorded which). The receptors originated from a man in his forties who had recovered from COVID-19.

CDR3: CASSLANQAYGYTF. The CDR3 DNA sequence: TGTGCCAGCAGCTTGGCCAACCAGGCTTATGGCTACACCTTC. V gene TRBV5-6 combines with J gene TRBJ1-2; D call uncertain. Germline-derived CDR1 and CDR2 are SGHDT and YYEEEE. The CDR3 covers 14 residues. Trimming removed 0 bases at V and 5 bases at J, with 11 bases between. Filled out from reference TRBV5-6 and TRBJ1-2, the complete variable domain reads DAGVTQSPTHLIKTRGQQVTLRCSPKSGHDTVSWYQQALGQGPQFIFQYYEEEERQRGNFPDRFSGHQFPNYSSELNVNALLLGDSALYLCASSLANQAYGYTFGSGTRLTVV.

V usage is TRBV27 and J usage is TRBJ2-1, with 7 bases lining up with TRBD1. J lost 1 base, V lost 10 bases, and 7 bases had no gene match. The V gene's germline CDR1 is MNHEY and CDR2 SMNVEV (reference sequence). This CDR3 comprises 14 residues. The CDR3 reads CATARDSSYNEQFF. For the CDR3, the DNA is TGTGCCACCGCCCGGGACAGTTCCTACAATGAGCAGTTCTTC.

This chain joins TRBV19 and TRBJ1-5; 8 bases are a match to TRBD1. Unmatched junction bases numbered 10, after V lost 3 bases and J lost 6 bases. This CDR3 comprises 16 residues. Per the germline V gene, CDR1 is LNHDA and CDR2 is SQIVND (reference sequence). CDR3 DNA: TGTGCCAGTAGTATCCGGCAGGGGGCGTCCGGTCAGCCCCAGCATTTT. Encoded protein: CASSIRQGASGQPQHF.

The count of this clone is one. The CDR3 loop reads CAWAGQGLSTGELFF. The CDR3 nucleotides are TGTGCCTGGGCGGGACAGGGCCTAAGCACCGGGGAGCTGTTTTTT. The gene calls are TRBV30 and TRBJ2-2; 9 nucleotides align to TRBD1. V was pared by 5 bases and J by 4 bases, with 8 bases of the junction left unmatched. Germline CDR1 GTSNPN, CDR2 SVGIG (reference sequence). This CDR3 contains 15 residues.

The chain combines TRBV2 with TRBJ2-2; a possible D gene is TRBD2 (6 bases). CDR1 is SNHLY, CDR2 FYNNEI, per germline. The CDR3 is 14 residues long. V was clipped by 6 bases and J by 3 bases, with 11 bases between them. CDR3 region: CASSAREHTGELFF. CDR3 bases: TGTGCCAGCAGCGCGCGGGAACACACCGGGGAGCTGTTTTTT.

The rearrangement joins TRBV7-9 to TRBJ1-4, with D perhaps matching TRBD1 (5 bases). Deletions cut 5 bases from V and 0 bases from J, with 10 bases between. Germline CDR1 reads SEHNR; CDR2 reads FQNEAQ (reference sequence). The CDR3 length is 15 residues. This CDR3 reads CASSPGRATNEKLFF. In nucleotides, the CDR3 is TGTGCCAGCAGCCCGGGCAGGGCAACTAATGAAAAACTGTTTTTT.

The chain recombines TRBV5-6 with TRBJ2-7; maybe TRBD1 (6 bases). Between the trimmed V and J ends, which lost 5 bases and 6 bases, there was a span of 18 bases. CDR1 is SGHDT and CDR2 is YYEEEE in the germline V gene. The CDR3 is 14 amino acids. CDR3 bases: TGTGCCAGCAGTTCAGGGGTCCCTCCTCTCGAGCAGTACTTC. It encodes CASSSGVPPLEQYF.

This sequence joins TRBV5-5 and TRBJ2-5, with TRBD2 identical over 13 bases. The trim removed 0 bases at V and 2 bases at J, leaving 1 base unmatched. Germline CDR1 is SGHKS and CDR2 is YYEKEE (reference sequence). The CDR3 runs 16 residues. The DNA for the CDR3 is TGTGCCAGCAGCTTGGGACTAGCGGGGGGTCAAGAGACCCAGTACTTC. Protein: CASSLGLAGGQETQYF.

The chain is built from TRBV5-1 and TRBJ2-2; the D gene is possibly TRBD2 (6 bases). There are 15 residues in the CDR3. V was pared by 0 bases and J by 3 bases, with 9 bases between. The germline CDR1 and CDR2 sequences are SGHRS and YFSETQ. The CDR3 DNA sequence: TGCGCCAGCAGCTTGGTTCCGGGGGACACCGGGGAGCTGTTTTTT. It encodes CASSLVPGDTGELFF. The variable domain in full, with the rest retrieved from reference TRBV5-1 and TRBJ2-2, is KAGVTQTPRYLIKTRGQQVTLSCSPISGHRSVSWYQQTPGQGLQFLFEYFSETQRNKGNFPGRFSGRQFSNSRSEMNVSTLELGDSALYLCASSLVPGDTGELFFGEGSRLTVL.

The V and J genes are TRBV9 and TRBJ1-2; 10 nucleotides align to TRBD1. The CDR3 contains 16 residues. Looked up from germline, CDR1 is SGDLS and CDR2 is YYNGEE. V lost 4 bases, J lost 2 bases, and 8 bases stayed unmatched. The CDR3 loop reads CASSPGTGVVNYGYTF. CDR3 bases: TGTGCCAGCAGCCCCGGGACAGGGGTGGTCAACTATGGCTACACCTTC.

Comment on this clone: The sample has other DNA sequences that encode this CDR3 too. This chain connects TRBV5-1 to TRBJ2-5, with 9 bases lining up with TRBD1. Germline trimming cut 4 bases from V and 2 bases from J; bases unmatched to any gene: 3. Germline assignment: CDR1 SGHRS and CDR2 YFSETQ. This CDR3 comprises 14 residues. CDR3 coding DNA: TGCGCCAGCAGCGACGGGACAGGGCAAGAGACCCAGTACTTC. This encodes CASSDGTGQETQYF.

The V call is TRBV7-2, the J call TRBJ1-4; no clear D gene. Germline CDR1 SGHTA, CDR2 FQGNSA. The V end was cut by 6 bases, the J end by 4 bases, with 9 bases between. This CDR3 is 13 amino acids long. CDR3 loop: CASSPGSNEKLFF. The CDR3 DNA is TGTGCCAGCAGTCCCGGGAGTAATGAAAAACTGTTTTTT.

This chain connects TRBV7-9 to TRBJ1-1; weak D call: TRBD1 (5 bases). The germline V gene has CDR1 SEHNR and CDR2 FQNEAQ (reference sequence). CDR3 size: 14 residues. V was pared by 5 bases and J by 0 bases, with 10 bases between. CDR3 DNA sequence: TGTGCCAGCAGCCCGGGACTCCTGAACACTGAAGCTTTCTTT. It is translated as CASSPGLLNTEAFF.

The chain combines TRBV6-1 with TRBJ1-2; TRBD1 might be the D (5 bases). Germline-derived CDR1 and CDR2 are MNHNS and SASEGT. The CDR3 sequence is 14 residues long. The ends were cut back, 5 bases at V and 4 bases at J, with 14 bases in the middle. CDR3 protein: CASSYSATVYGYTF. CDR3 nucleotide sequence: TGTGCCAGCAGTTATAGTGCGACAGTCTATGGCTACACCTTC.

This sequence joins TRBV5-4 and TRBJ2-5; D might be TRBD2 (5 bases). CDR3 length: 16 amino acids. V gave up 0 bases and J gave up 1 base, with 13 bases separating them. Per germline, CDR1 SGHNT and CDR2 YYREEE (reference sequence). The CDR3 protein is CASSLVLGAVQETQYF. The CDR3 DNA reads TGTGCCAGCAGCTTGGTTTTGGGAGCGGTCCAAGAGACCCAGTACTTC.

The V gene is TRBV6-2 or TRBV6-3, the J gene TRBJ1-3; possibly TRBD1 for D (6 bases). CDR1 is MNHEY and CDR2 is SVGEGT in the germline V gene. CDR3 length: 14 residues. Trimming stripped 5 bases from V and 2 bases from J, with 10 bases between. CDR3 in amino acids: CASSRTEAGNTIYF. CDR3 sequence (DNA): TGTGCCAGCAGTAGGACAGAAGCTGGAAACACCATATATTTT.

The gene calls are TRBV10-1 and TRBJ2-7; 11 bases fit TRBD2. The CDR3 totals 13 residues. The junction had 0 bases not matched to a gene; V was cut back by 6 bases and J by 2 bases. From germline, CDR1 is WNHNN and CDR2 SYGVQD (reference sequence). CDR3 residues: CASRLAGAYEQYF. CDR3 coding DNA: TGCGCCAGCAGACTAGCGGGGGCCTACGAGCAGTACTTC.

J is TRBJ1-1 and V is TRBV19, with 7 bases fitting TRBD1. Trimming took 2 bases from V and 6 from J; bases not matched to a gene: 12. The CDR3 covers 16 residues. Germline V gene lookup returns CDR1 LNHDA and CDR2 SQIVND (reference sequence). CDR3 in DNA: TGTGCCAGTAGTATAAACGACAGGGCGATTCGTTCTGAAGCTTTCTTT. Its protein product is CASSINDRAIRSEAFF.

The chain recombines TRBV6-2 or TRBV6-3 with TRBJ2-1; 12 bases map to TRBD1. The V gene's germline CDR1 is MNHEY and CDR2 SVGEGT. The V and J ends lost 5 bases and 9 bases, in that order; junction bases with no gene match: 11. The CDR3 extends over 16 amino acids. The CDR3 loop is CASSKPGQGASGEQFF. The CDR3, as DNA: TGTGCCAGCAGTAAGCCGGGACAGGGGGCGTCGGGTGAGCAGTTCTTC.

This sequence joins TRBV4-3 and TRBJ1-1; D is undetermined. Trimming pared 1 base from V and 4 bases from J, leaving 10 bases between. CDR1 is LGHNA and CDR2 is YSLEER in the germline V gene. The length of the CDR3 is 14 residues. In DNA form, the CDR3 reads TGCGCCAGCAGCCAAGGAGCGCACTCCACTGAAGCTTTCTTT. Translation: CASSQGAHSTEAFF.

In its sample, this clone was seen a few times. V usage is TRBV19 and J usage is TRBJ1-1; 7 bases line up with TRBD1. V was pared by 5 bases and J by 5 bases, with 8 bases of the junction left unmatched. Germline-derived CDR1 and CDR2 are LNHDA and SQIVND (reference sequence). The CDR3 length is 14 residues. CDR3 coding DNA: TGTGCCAGTAGTTCCTACAGGGGAGAGACTGAAGCTTTCTTT. It translates to CASSSYRGETEAFF.

CDR3 protein: CASTGETTYEQYF. CDR3 DNA sequence: TGTGCCAGCACTGGGGAGACTACCTACGAGCAGTACTTC. This chain uses TRBV2 with TRBJ2-7, with D perhaps matching TRBD2 (5 bases). The CDR3 is made up of 13 amino acids. The V end was cut by 7 bases, the J end by 2 bases, with 12 bases between. Germline V gives CDR1 SNHLY, CDR2 FYNNEI. Based on the CDR3 plus reference TRBV2 and TRBJ2-7, the full variable domain is EPEVTQTPSHQVTQMGQEVILRCVPISNHLYFYWYRQILGQKVEFLVSFYNNEISEKSEIFDDQFSVERPDGSNFTLKIRSTKLEDSAMYFCASTGETTYEQYFGPGTRLTVT.

The chain joins TRBV5-1 to TRBJ1-3; D may be TRBD1 (5 bases). Per the germline V gene, CDR1 is SGHRS and CDR2 is YFSETQ. V lost 0 bases and J lost 4, with 8 bases in between. The CDR3 is 14 amino acids. CDR3: CASSLGQGGNTIYF. The CDR3 nucleotides are TGCGCCAGCAGCTTGGGGCAGGGCGGAAACACCATATATTTT.

This chain connects TRBV29-1 to TRBJ2-1; the D is unclear. The CDR3 consists of 11 residues. Germline assignment: CDR1 SQVTM and CDR2 ANQGSEA. With 0 bases removed from V and 7 bases from J, the gap between germline ends came to 4 bases. CDR3 residues: CSVEDLNEQFF. CDR3 sequence (DNA): TGCAGCGTTGAAGATCTGAATGAGCAGTTCTTC.

The chain couples TRBV2 to TRBJ1-3, with D uncertain. The CDR3 length is 13 residues. Trimming left V 5 bases short and J 2 bases short, with 7 bases between. The germline V gene has CDR1 SNHLY and CDR2 FYNNEI. The CDR3 is CASSLSTGNTIYF. For the CDR3, the DNA is TGTGCCAGCAGTTTGTCTACTGGAAACACCATATATTTT.

This clone was recorded once. The chain recombines TRBV30 with TRBJ1-2; D may be TRBD1 (6 bases). Germline-derived CDR1 and CDR2 are GTSNPN and SVGIG (reference sequence). CDR3 length equals 16 residues. V gave up 3 bases and J gave up 0 bases, with 17 bases separating them. The CDR3 DNA sequence: TGTGCCTGGAGCGCGGGGGCCCAAACTGCTAACTATGGCTACACCTTC. Translating gives CAWSAGAQTANYGYTF.

The genes are TRBV7-3 and TRBJ2-3; 10 nucleotides agree with TRBD2. After removal of 4 bases from V and 3 bases from J, the junction contained 1 base not matched to a gene. This CDR3 spans 14 amino acids. The germline V gene has CDR1 SGHTA and CDR2 FQGTGA. The CDR3 here is CASSSTSGTDTQYF. For the CDR3, the DNA is TGTGCCAGCAGCTCGACTAGCGGGACAGATACGCAGTATTTT.

The chain couples TRBV6-1 to TRBJ2-7, with D uncertain. The CDR3 runs to 12 residues. Trimming removed 3 bases from V and 4 bases from J, with 7 bases in between. Germline assignment: CDR1 MNHNS and CDR2 SASEGT. The CDR3 spells CASSDTGYEQYF. In DNA form, the CDR3 reads TGTGCCAGCAGTGATACCGGGTACGAGCAGTACTTC.